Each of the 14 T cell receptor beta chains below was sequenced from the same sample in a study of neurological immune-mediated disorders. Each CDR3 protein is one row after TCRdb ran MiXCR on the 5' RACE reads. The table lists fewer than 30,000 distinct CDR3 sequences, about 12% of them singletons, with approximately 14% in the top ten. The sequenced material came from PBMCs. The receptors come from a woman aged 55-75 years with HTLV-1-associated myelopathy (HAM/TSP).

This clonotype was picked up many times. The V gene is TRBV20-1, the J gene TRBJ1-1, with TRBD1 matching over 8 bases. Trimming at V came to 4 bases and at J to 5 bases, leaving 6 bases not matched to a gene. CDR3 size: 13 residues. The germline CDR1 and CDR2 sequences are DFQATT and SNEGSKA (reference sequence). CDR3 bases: TGCAGTGCTACGCAGGGGGCGGGGACTGAAGCTTTCTTT. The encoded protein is CSATQGAGTEAFF.

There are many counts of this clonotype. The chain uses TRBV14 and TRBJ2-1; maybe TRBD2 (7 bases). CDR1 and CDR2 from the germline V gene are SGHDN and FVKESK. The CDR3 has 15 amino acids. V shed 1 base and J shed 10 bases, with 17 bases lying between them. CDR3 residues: CASSQGRGPGGEQFF. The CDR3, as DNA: TGTGCCAGCAGCCAAGGGAGGGGACCGGGGGGCGAGCAGTTCTTC.

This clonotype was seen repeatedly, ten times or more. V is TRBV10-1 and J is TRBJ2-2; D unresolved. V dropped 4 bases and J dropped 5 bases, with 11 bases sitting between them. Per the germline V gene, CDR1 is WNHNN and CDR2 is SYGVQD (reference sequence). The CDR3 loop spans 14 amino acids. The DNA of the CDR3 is TGCGCCAGCAGTGGACGAGCGCATACCGGGGAGCTGTTTTTT. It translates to CASSGRAHTGELFF.

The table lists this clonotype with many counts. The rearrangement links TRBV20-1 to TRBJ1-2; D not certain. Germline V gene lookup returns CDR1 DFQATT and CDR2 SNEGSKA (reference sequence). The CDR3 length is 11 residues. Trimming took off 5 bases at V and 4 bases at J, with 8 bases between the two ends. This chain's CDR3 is CSAQAVYGYTF. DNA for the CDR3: TGCAGTGCTCAGGCAGTCTATGGCTACACCTTC.

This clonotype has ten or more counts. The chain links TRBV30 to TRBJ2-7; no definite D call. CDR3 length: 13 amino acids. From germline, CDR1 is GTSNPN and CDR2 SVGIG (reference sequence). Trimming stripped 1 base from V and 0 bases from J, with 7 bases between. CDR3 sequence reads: CAWSAAVSYEQYF. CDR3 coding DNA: TGTGCCTGGAGTGCGGCTGTCTCCTACGAGCAGTACTTC.

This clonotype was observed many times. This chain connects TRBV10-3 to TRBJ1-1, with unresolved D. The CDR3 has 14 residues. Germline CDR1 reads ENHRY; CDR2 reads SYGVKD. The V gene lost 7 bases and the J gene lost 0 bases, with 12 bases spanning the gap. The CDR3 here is CAIKDGKLNTEAFF. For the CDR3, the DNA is TGTGCCATCAAAGACGGAAAACTGAACACTGAAGCTTTCTTT.

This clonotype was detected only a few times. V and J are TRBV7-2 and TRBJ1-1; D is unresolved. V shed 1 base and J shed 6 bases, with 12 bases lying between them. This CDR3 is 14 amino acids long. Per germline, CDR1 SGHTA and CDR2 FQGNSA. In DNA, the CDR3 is TGTGCCAGCAGCTTAGGCGGTCGGGGTTCTGAAGCTTTCTTT. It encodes CASSLGGRGSEAFF.

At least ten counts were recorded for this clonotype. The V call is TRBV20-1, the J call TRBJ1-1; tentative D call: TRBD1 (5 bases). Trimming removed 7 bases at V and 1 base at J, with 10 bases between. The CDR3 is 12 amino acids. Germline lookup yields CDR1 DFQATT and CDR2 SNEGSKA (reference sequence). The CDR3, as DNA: TGCAGTGTTCGTCAGGGGAACACTGAAGCTTTCTTT. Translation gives CSVRQGNTEAFF.

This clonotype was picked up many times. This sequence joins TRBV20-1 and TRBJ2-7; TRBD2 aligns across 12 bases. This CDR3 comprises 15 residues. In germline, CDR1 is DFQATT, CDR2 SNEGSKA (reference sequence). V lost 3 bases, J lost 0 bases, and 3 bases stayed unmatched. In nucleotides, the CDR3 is TGCAGTGCTAGGGGACTAGCGGGCCCCTCCTACGAGCAGTACTTC. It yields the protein CSARGLAGPSYEQYF.

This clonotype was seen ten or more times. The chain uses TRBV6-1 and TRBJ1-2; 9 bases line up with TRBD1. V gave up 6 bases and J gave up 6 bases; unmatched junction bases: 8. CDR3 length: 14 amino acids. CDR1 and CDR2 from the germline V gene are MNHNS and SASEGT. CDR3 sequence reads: CASSETGGLDGYTF. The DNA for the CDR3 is TGTGCCAGCAGCGAGACAGGGGGGCTGGATGGCTACACCTTC.

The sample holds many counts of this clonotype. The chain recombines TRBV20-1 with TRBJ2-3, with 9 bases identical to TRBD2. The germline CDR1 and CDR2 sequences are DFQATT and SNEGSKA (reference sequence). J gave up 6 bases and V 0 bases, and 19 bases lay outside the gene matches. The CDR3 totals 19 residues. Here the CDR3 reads CSARDPSGSGGSPRDTQYF. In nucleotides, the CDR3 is TGCAGTGCTAGAGACCCATCTGGGAGCGGGGGGTCTCCCCGGGATACGCAGTATTTT.

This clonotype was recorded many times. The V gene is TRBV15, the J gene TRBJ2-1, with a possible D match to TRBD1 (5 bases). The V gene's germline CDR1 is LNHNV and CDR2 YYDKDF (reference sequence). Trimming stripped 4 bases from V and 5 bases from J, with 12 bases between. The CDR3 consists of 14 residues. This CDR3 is CATSNVAGNNEQFF. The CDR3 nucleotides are TGTGCCACCAGCAACGTGGCAGGGAACAATGAGCAGTTCTTC.

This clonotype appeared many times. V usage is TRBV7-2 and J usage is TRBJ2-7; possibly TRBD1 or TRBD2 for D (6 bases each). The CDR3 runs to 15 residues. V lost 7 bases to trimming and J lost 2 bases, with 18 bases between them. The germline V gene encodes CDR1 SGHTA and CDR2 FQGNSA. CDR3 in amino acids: CASIRGQGKTYEQYF. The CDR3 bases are TGTGCCAGCATCCGGGGGCAGGGGAAAACCTACGAGCAGTACTTC.

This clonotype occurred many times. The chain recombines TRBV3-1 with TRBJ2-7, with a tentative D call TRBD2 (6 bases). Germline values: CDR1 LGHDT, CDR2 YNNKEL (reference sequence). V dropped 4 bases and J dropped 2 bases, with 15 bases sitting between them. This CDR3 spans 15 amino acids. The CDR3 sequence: CASSPIPGRPYEQYF. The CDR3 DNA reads TGTGCCAGCAGCCCCATTCCAGGGAGGCCCTACGAGCAGTACTTC.